This section outlines one T cell receptor (beta chain) sequence together with its context. This clone was seen once. Its specific antigen is unknown. The input lacks base qualities; no much larger clone sits a single base away. From the cysteine through the phenylalanine, the CDR3 covers 17 amino acids. The entry retains the CDR3 DNA only, 51 bases that are in frame from base 1. The germline V gene (reference sequence) supplies CDR1 MNHEY and CDR2 SMNVEV. V is trimmed back by 5 bases and J by 8 bases, and the junction contains 15 bases that no gene match accounts for. The method behind the library was the immunoSEQ multiplex PCR assay. For the multiplex PCR, a mixture combining 60 forward primers for TCR Vbeta segments and 13 reverse primers for TCR Jbeta segments was used. The CDR3 region of rearranged TCR beta genes was amplified from genomic DNA with a multiplex PCR assay. Amplified TCR beta libraries were sequenced as 87-base-pair reads on the Illumina HiSeq System. The original pipeline was this. A later analysis counted 75 million to 100 million unique TCR beta chains across the 690 or so repertoires, and 10 million to 12 million of these chains were shared by at least two donors. Raw reads were error-corrected and collapsed into unique sequences with a nearest-neighbor algorithm that merged closely related sequences to remove PCR and sequencing errors. CDR3 sequences were aligned to IMGT reference sequences to assign V, D and J gene segments. Each retained sequence needed at least a six-nucleotide match to both a V gene segment and a J gene segment. Rearrangements were called productive when the CDR3 lacked stop codons and stayed in frame with V and J; all others were non-productive. CDR3 was defined according to IMGT convention as the region running from the second conserved V-encoded cysteine to the conserved J-encoded phenylalanine. The earlier analysis of about 590 of the donors excluded sequences that lacked an unambiguous match to a single V gene segment. In an earlier analysis of 450 to 750 of the donors, a V segment was called functional when productive rearrangements were above 56.7%, and segregating when the standard deviation between donors exceeded 5%. A statistical classification framework was developed to diagnose cytomegalovirus status using the catalog of TCR beta chain sequences. V and J gene assignment, in a later analysis, came from comparing TCR nucleotide sequences with IMGT/GENE-DB human TR gene sequences. The TCRdist pipeline was used in a later analysis to assign CDR3 sequences and most-parsimonious VDJ recombination scenarios. In a later analysis, each TCR beta chain was defined by its CDR3 amino acid sequence together with its V-gene family, and reads lacking a unique V-gene family were excluded. As a way to deal with suspected cross-contamination and a sequencing artifact, a later analysis dropped 450 to 600 nucleotide sequences that were highly shared and had low generation probability. For each public chain, a later analysis derived a clonal expansion index from normalized ranks of inferred template counts within each repertoire. Generation probabilities in a later analysis came from a VDJ recombination model fitted to out-of-frame rearrangements, and those results were checked against IGoR. In a later analysis, TCR-TCR, TCR-HLA and TCR-CMV co-occurrence was scored with hypergeometric tests, and a repertoire-size bias correction was applied to TCR pairs. To estimate false discovery rates, a later analysis permuted the HLA or CMV assignments 20 times. In a later analysis, co-occurring TCRs were grouped with DBSCAN, and TCRdist sequence similarity was added when clustering was performed within HLA-allele-positive subsets. Co-occurrence clustering excluded repertoires with fewer than 30,000 or more than 120,000 public chains, plus five with anomalous nucleotide sharing. The source is immuneACCESS, and TCRdb retained only in-frame sequences with V and J called. Part of the clones is not carried over; for the studies checked, unresolved V genes explain less than half of this, and the remainder is unexplained. The V and J calls and clone size were taken over from that table, and D and trimming were inferred from the DNA. Across this sample there are 250,000 to 350,000 clones, with 86% seen only once. 3.5% to 4.5% of the sample is taken by the ten largest.

The data belong to a study of cytomegalovirus exposure and HLA in healthy donors (dated by TCRdb to about 2017). In the study overall: An earlier analysis of 587 of the donors reported 276 Gb of sequence data and 117 million unique TCR beta sequences obtained from roughly 170 million T cells. An early release that covered about 600 HLA-typed donors contained approximately 300 gigabases of sequencing data and about 84 million unique TCR sequences. Five DR-DQ haplotypes were handled as single units for association and clustering, since linkage in the cohort was strong. Among around 400 genotyped donors of the cohort, an average of roughly 230,000 unique TCR beta nucleotide sequences was sequenced per donor, of which about 18% were non-productive. Of the 398 genotyped donors, roughly 76% were placed in the genetic ancestry cluster associated with self-reported Caucasian donors. The number of donors typed differed by locus, with about 629-640 for A, B, C, DRB1 and DQB1, more than 500 for DQA1, 600 to 610 for DPA1, and approximately 470 for DPB1. In the later analysis, no new phenotypic data were used to find candidate immune exposures; instead, reliance was placed on TCR beta sequences and their occurrence across donors. Both class I and class II loci were covered by HLA typing, at four-digit resolution. An earlier analysis of 450 to 750 of the donors used high-throughput TCR beta sequencing to judge whether each TCR beta V gene segment behaved as functional or pseudogenic. The T cell repertoires of 666 subjects were profiled by immunosequencing and related to cytomegalovirus serostatus. The study aimed to test whether cataloging public T cell receptors could reveal signatures of past pathogen exposure. In addition to the first cohort of roughly 700 subjects, a separate validation cohort of over 90 different subjects was used. Donor age, sex, ethnicity and CMV serostatus were compiled alongside the repertoire data. The study combined high-throughput TCR immunosequencing, statistical association of individual TCRs with disease status, and machine learning to predict cytomegalovirus infection status. All discovery cohort repertoires had been generated on a single sequencing platform. In a later analysis, previously published TCR beta repertoires from about 640 donors were re-analyzed and high-resolution HLA genotyping was added so that TCR occurrence patterns could be studied. In a later genetic analysis, genome-wide SNP genotypes for about three fifths of the 666 donors were used, and that subset was treated as a discovery cohort.

Broad study findings and their caveats: In a later analysis, the rate of TCR association differed among HLA loci, with DRB1 alleles having the most associated TCRs and HLA-C alleles having the fewest. A group of highly shared sequence variants was considered likely to be a technical artifact of the sequencing pipeline. In a later analysis, several top co-occurrence clusters were reported to appear linked to parvovirus B19, influenza, CMV and Epstein-Barr virus. V-gene and J-gene trimming of TCR beta chains was associated with a missense DCLRE1C variant in a later genetic analysis, and the association was replicated in an independent cohort. Cytomegalovirus status was reported to be diagnosed by the classifier with high specificity and sensitivity in both the original and validation cohorts. A later analysis associated about 18,000 TCR beta sequences with specific HLA alleles at a false discovery rate of 0.05. In an earlier analysis of approximately 590 of the donors, most TCR beta V segments appeared in productive rearrangements about 90% or about 30% of the time, broadly matching IMGT annotations. A further reported finding was that TCR beta sequences accurately predicted the HLA-A and HLA-B alleles for most subjects in the first cohort. Linkage disequilibrium might explain the correlated functional status among segregating V segments, but an unknown experimental factor could not be excluded. Assigning TCR associations to individual alleles was difficult when HLA alleles, especially DR and DQ, strongly co-occurred. The study gave a list of under 200 TCR beta chains associated with cytomegalovirus. It was suggested by the authors that the approach could potentially be generalized to other disease states and immunological phenotypes. In a later analysis, most CMV-associated TCR beta chains were found to appear HLA-restricted, with HLA associations seemingly driven largely by CMV exposure. Three of the identified cytomegalovirus-associated TCR beta chains were confirmed in vitro to be specific for cytomegalovirus antigens. Roughly uniform sequencing depth across donors was assumed in presence/absence analyses, although this assumption may not hold. Because HLA typing was unavailable for some donors at each locus, only the typed subset was used in association tests. The cohort was sequenced for TCR beta chains only, and without alpha or paired-chain data the features that could be detected were limited. The earlier analysis of 587 of the donors excluded around 17 rarely observed V segments, including chromosome 9 orphons, because counts were too low. Compared with equally common non-associated chains, HLA-associated TCR beta chains in a later analysis were more clonally expanded and had lower generation probabilities. According to a later genetic analysis, donors in an Asian-associated ancestry cluster had fewer N-insertions in productive TCRs than the approximately 700-donor mean. Because the 87-base-pair reads could not distinguish some IMGT-functional V segments, including TRBV6-2 and TRBV6-3, those segments were excluded. Across donors, most TCR sequences were observed very rarely, whereas some public TCRs were present in many individuals. CMV serostatus was the only immune exposure information available for the cohort.

The cohort consisted of 600 to 750 healthy bone marrow donors. At the time of sampling, every cohort member was nominally healthy, though immune exposures that went unrecorded were likely present. The donor tested CMV seropositive, placing the donor among the roughly 300 seropositive members of the cohort. Each donor provided a peripheral blood sample, and peripheral blood mononuclear cells were used for TCR beta sequencing. Genomic DNA was extracted from the blood cell samples with the Qiagen DNeasy Blood Extraction Kit. This clonotype originated in a man aged 35 to 55 in good health and CMV-seropositive. Sequenced material: PBMCs. The chain links TRBV27 with TRBJ1-6; 7 of the junction bases match TRBD1. The DNA is as follows: TGTGCCAGCAGTGGGCACACAGGGGCGGATGAGGATTCACCCCTCCACTTT. This codes for CASSGHTGADEDSPLHF.